This T cell receptor beta chain was identified during a study of blood T cell repertoires in COVID-19. At the level of the study: The study drew acute and convalescent COVID-19 samples from the United States, Italy and Spain. From T cells, B-cell-depleted T cells, or PBMCs came the material, which was cDNA or gDNA.

The CDR3 is 12 residues long. Trimming took off 4 bases at V and 5 bases at J, with 9 bases between the two ends. Germline CDR1 and CDR2: LGHDT and YNNKEL (reference sequence). In its sample, this clone was seen a few times. Original processing methods: For nucleated cells, counts were estimated from reference gene primer amplification. Sequenced by immunoSEQ multiplex PCR; TCRdb stores in-frame clones only, minus some. V, J and clone size are those of that table, while D and trimming were read from the DNA. The sample records about 81,000 clones, roughly 80% being singletons. The sample was peripheral blood. The sequence derives from a human donor in a cohort sampled during active COVID-19. The chain links TRBV3-1 (or the pseudogene TRBV3-2) to TRBJ2-7, with D hard to call. The CDR3 spells CASSPPSNEQYF. CDR3 sequence (DNA): TGTGCCAGCAGCCCGCCTAGTAACGAGCAGTACTTC.